The 7 T cell receptor beta chains below were found in one sample sequenced in a study of CD8 T cells in ankylosing spondylitis. Via MiXCR, TCRdb re-called the 5' RACE reads, giving one row per CDR3 protein. This sample yields about 360,000 distinct CDR3 sequences, of which about 20% are seen a single time; roughly 13% belongs to the top ten. The sample taken for sequencing was blood, either unsorted or a sorted T cell fraction (not recorded which). All receptors come from a male donor with ankylosing spondylitis or in good health (not recorded which).

The sample holds a few counts of this clonotype. The rearrangement uses TRBV20-1 and TRBJ1-2, with TRBD1 matching 9 bases. This CDR3 contains 15 residues. The trim removed 2 bases at V and 5 bases at J, leaving 9 bases unmatched. Germline-derived CDR1 and CDR2 are DFQATT and SNEGSKA (reference sequence). This CDR3 reads CSARPRTGVEYGYTF. The CDR3 DNA is TGCAGTGCTAGACCCCGGACAGGGGTCGAGTATGGCTACACCTTC.

This clonotype has a handful of counts. The chain recombines TRBV7-9 with TRBJ2-7; 8 bases are a match to TRBD1. This CDR3 region has 14 residues. Germline CDR1 reads SEHNR; CDR2 reads FQNEAQ (reference sequence). Trimming took 4 bases from V and 6 from J; bases not matched to a gene: 8. As DNA, the CDR3 is TGTGCCAGCAGCTCCCAGGACAGGGTAGCCGAGCAGTACTTC. Its translation is CASSSQDRVAEQYF.

V and J are TRBV2 and TRBJ2-7, with D maybe TRBD1 (6 bases). Trimming shortened V by 2 bases and J by 6 bases, and 14 bases separated the two germline ends. The V gene's germline CDR1 is SNHLY and CDR2 FYNNEI. This CDR3 is built from 14 residues. As DNA, the CDR3 is TGTGCCAGCAGTGAATGGACAGATCCCACCGAGCAGTACTTC. Protein sequence: CASSEWTDPTEQYF.

The V gene is TRBV7-9, the J gene TRBJ1-2, with TRBD1 as a possible D gene (6 bases). Trimming cost V 1 base and J 4 bases, with 10 bases left between them. This CDR3 region has 14 residues. The germline V gene encodes CDR1 SEHNR and CDR2 FQNEAQ (reference sequence). CDR3 in DNA: TGTGCCAGCAGCTTAGTCGGACAGCGCTATGGCTACACCTTC. This translates into CASSLVGQRYGYTF.

Concerning this clonotype: One end of the junction is discordant with germline, which a read error may explain. This chain uses TRBV7-3 with TRBJ2-7; perhaps D is TRBD1 or TRBD2 (5 bases each). The V gene's germline CDR1 is SGHTA and CDR2 FQGTGA. The CDR3 is 14 residues long. As DNA, the CDR3 is TGTTCCAGCAGCTTAAGTCAGGGACGCTACGAGCAGTACTTC. Protein sequence: CSSSLSQGRYEQYF.

The chain employs TRBV12-3 or TRBV12-4 and TRBJ1-1; perhaps TRBD1 as D (5 bases). V was trimmed by 5 bases and J by 1 base, leaving 8 bases between them. CDR3 length equals 13 residues. CDR3 protein: CASSTTGNTEAFF. The CDR3 DNA sequence: TGTGCCAGCAGTACAACAGGGAACACTGAAGCTTTCTTT.

This clonotype has more than one count but fewer than ten. The CDR3 loop reads CASSQWGQGSETQYF. The CDR3 nucleotides read TGTGCCAGCAGCCAGTGGGGACAGGGCTCGGAGACCCAGTACTTC. This chain joins TRBV5-4 and TRBJ2-5, with 9 nucleotides matching TRBD1. V lost 4 bases, J lost 5 bases, and 9 bases stayed unmatched. Germline CDR1 reads SGHNT; CDR2 reads YYREEE (reference sequence). This CDR3 has 15 residues. Together with reference TRBV5-4 and TRBJ2-5, the CDR3 gives the full variable domain: ETGVTQSPTHLIKTRGQQVTLRCSSQSGHNTVSWYQQALGQGPQFIFQYYREEENGRGNFPPRFSGLQFPNYSSELNVNALELDDSALYLCASSQWGQGSETQYFGPGTRLLVL.